The present entry profiles one T cell receptor (beta chain) with its context. Its antigen is unidentified. The data were obtained in a study of CD8 T cells in ankylosing spondylitis. This CDR3 is 14 amino acids long. V lost 0 bases to trimming and J lost 8 bases, with 12 bases between them. Germline lookup yields CDR1 SGDLS and CDR2 YYNGEE. Making the TCR beta libraries involved quantitative 5'-RACE with molecular barcodes. From the 5' RACE reads, TCRdb called clonotypes with MiXCR, one entry per CDR3 protein. Of 40,000 to 50,000 distinct CDR3 sequences listed, over 3.5% are singletons. Study-level points and caveats: CD8+ cells made up the disease-linked clones, which were relatively rare in peripheral blood. A subset of motif variants has previously been described in the synovial fluid and blood of reactive arthritis.

The chain carries TRBV9 and TRBJ2-1; the D gene is possibly TRBD2 (6 bases). The sequence was obtained from a female donor with ankylosing spondylitis or in good health (not recorded which). Input material: blood, either unsorted or a sorted T cell fraction (not recorded which). CDR3 residues: CASSVGGEEYEQFF. Here the CDR3 DNA reads TGTGCCAGCAGCGTAGGGGGGGAGGAGTATGAGCAGTTCTTC. Combining the CDR3 with reference TRBV9 and TRBJ2-1 gives the whole variable domain DSGVTQTPKHLITATGQRVTLRCSPRSGDLSVYWYQQSLDQGLQFLIQYYNGEERAKGNILERFSAQQFPDLHSELNLSSLELGDSALYFCASSVGGEEYEQFFGPGTRLTVL.